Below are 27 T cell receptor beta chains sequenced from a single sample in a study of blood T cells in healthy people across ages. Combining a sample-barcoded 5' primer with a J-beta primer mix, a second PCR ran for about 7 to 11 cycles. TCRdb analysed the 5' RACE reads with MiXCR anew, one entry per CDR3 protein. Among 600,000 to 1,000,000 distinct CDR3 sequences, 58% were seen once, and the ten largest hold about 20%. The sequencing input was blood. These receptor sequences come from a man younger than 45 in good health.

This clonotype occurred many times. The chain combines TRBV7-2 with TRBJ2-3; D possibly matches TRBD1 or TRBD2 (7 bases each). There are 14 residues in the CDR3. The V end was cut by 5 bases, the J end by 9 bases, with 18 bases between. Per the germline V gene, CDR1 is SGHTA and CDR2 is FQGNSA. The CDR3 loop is CASSPRRQGGTQYF. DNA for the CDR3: TGTGCCAGCAGCCCACGACGACAGGGAGGGACGCAGTATTTT.

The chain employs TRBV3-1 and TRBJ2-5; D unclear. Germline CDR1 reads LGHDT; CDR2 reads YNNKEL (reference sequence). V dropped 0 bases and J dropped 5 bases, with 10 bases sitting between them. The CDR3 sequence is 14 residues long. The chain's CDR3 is CASSQEASRETQYF. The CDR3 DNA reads TGTGCCAGCAGCCAAGAAGCCAGTCGGGAGACCCAGTACTTC.

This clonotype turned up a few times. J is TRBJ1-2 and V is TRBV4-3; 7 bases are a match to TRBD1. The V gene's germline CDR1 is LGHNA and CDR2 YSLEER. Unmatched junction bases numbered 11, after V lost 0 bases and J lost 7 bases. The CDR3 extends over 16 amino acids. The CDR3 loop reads CASSQDNRGWESGYTF. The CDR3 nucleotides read TGCGCCAGCAGCCAAGATAACAGGGGCTGGGAGAGTGGCTACACCTTC.

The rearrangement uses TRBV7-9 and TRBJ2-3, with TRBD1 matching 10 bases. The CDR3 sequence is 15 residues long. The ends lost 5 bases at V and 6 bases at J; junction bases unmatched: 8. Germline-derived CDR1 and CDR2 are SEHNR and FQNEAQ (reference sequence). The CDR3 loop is CASSLPTGGLDTQYF. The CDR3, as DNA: TGTGCCAGCAGCCTACCGACAGGGGGCTTGGATACGCAGTATTTT.

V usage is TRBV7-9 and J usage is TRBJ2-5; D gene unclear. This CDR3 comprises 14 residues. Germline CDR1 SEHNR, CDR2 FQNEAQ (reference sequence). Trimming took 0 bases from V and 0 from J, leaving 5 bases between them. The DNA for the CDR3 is TGTGCCAGCAGCTTAGCCGACTACCAAGAGACCCAGTACTTC. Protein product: CASSLADYQETQYF. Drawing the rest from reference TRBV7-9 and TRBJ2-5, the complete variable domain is DTGVSQNPRHKITKRGQNVTFRCDPISEHNRLYWYRQTLGQGPEFLTYFQNEAQLEKSRLLSDRFSAERPKGSFSTLEIQRTEQGDSAMYLCASSLADYQETQYFGPGTRLLVL.

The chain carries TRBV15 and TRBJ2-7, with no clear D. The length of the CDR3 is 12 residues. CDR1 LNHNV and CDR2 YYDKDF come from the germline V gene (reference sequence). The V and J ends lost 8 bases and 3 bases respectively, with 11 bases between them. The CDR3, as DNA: TGTGCCACCGGGGATGGTGGCTACGAGCAGTACTTC. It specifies CATGDGGYEQYF.

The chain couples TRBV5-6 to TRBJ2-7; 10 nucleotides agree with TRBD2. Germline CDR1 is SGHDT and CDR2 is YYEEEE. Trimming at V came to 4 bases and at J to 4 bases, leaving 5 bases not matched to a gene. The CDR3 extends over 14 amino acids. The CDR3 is CASSQLAGPYEQYF. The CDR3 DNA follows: TGTGCCAGCAGCCAACTAGCGGGGCCATACGAGCAGTACTTC. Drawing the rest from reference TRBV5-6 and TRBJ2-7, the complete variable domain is DAGVTQSPTHLIKTRGQQVTLRCSPKSGHDTVSWYQQALGQGPQFIFQYYEEEERQRGNFPDRFSGHQFPNYSSELNVNALLLGDSALYLCASSQLAGPYEQYFGPGTRLTVT.

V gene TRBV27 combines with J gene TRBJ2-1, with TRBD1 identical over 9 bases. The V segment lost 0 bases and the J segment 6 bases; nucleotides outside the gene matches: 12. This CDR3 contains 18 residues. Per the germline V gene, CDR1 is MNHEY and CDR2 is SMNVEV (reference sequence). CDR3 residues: CASSLSTLDRGRGNEQFF. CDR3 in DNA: TGTGCCAGCAGTTTATCGACCCTGGACAGGGGCAGGGGCAATGAGCAGTTCTTC.

This CDR3 is CSAVPGTSYEQYF. The CDR3 DNA follows: TGCAGTGCTGTTCCCGGGACTTCCTACGAGCAGTACTTC. The chain employs TRBV20-1 and TRBJ2-7; D is perhaps TRBD2 (6 bases). This CDR3 is 13 amino acids long. Trimming removed 5 bases from V and 1 base from J, with 12 bases in between. Germline lookup yields CDR1 DFQATT and CDR2 SNEGSKA (reference sequence).

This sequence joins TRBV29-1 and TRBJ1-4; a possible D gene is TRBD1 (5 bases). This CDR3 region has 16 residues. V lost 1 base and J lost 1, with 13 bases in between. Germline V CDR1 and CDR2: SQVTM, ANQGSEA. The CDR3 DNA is TGCAGCGTTGAAGGGTCTGGGGCTCTAACTAATGAAAAACTGTTTTTT. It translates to CSVEGSGALTNEKLFF.

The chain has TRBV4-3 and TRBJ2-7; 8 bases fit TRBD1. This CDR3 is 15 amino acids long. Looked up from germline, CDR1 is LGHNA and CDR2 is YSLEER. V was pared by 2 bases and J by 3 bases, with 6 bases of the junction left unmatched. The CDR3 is CASSQFWTGLYEQYF. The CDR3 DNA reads TGCGCCAGCAGCCAATTTTGGACAGGGCTCTACGAGCAGTACTTC.

In nucleotides, the CDR3 is TGTGCCAGCAGCCAAGAAGGCGGGGGGGGCAATGAGCAGTTCTTC. Translated: CASSQEGGGGNEQFF. This chain connects TRBV4-2 to TRBJ2-1; 9 positions agree with TRBD2. In germline, CDR1 is LGHNA, CDR2 YNFKEQ. V shed 0 bases and J 6 bases; nucleotides not matched to a gene: 3. This CDR3 contains 15 residues.

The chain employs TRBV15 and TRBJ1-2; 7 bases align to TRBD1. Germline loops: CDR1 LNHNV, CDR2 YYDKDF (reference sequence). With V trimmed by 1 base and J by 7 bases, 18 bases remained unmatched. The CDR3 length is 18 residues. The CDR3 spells CATSRVPTFGQGVSGYTF. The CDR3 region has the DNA TGTGCCACCAGCAGAGTTCCTACGTTCGGGCAGGGGGTTTCTGGCTACACCTTC.

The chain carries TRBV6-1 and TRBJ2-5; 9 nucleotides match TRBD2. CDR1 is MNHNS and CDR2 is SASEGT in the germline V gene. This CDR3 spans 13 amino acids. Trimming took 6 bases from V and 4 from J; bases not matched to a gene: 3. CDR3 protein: CASRIAGVETQYF. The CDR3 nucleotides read TGTGCCAGCAGGATAGCGGGGGTAGAGACCCAGTACTTC.

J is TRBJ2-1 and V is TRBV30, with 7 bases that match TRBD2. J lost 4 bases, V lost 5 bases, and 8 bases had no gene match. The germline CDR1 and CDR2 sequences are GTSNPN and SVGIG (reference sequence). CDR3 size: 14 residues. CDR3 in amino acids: CAWSYSSGYNEQFF. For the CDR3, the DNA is TGTGCCTGGTCATATTCTAGCGGATACAATGAGCAGTTCTTC.

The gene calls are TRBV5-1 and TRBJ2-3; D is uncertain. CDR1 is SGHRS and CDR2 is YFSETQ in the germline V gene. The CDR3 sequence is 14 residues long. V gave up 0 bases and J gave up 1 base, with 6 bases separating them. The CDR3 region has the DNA TGCGCCAGCAGCTTGGACGTCGGCACAGATACGCAGTATTTT. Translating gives CASSLDVGTDTQYF.

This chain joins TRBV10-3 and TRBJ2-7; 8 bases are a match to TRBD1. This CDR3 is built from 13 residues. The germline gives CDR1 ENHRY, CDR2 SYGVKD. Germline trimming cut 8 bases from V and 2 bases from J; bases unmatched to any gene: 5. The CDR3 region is CAIGDRMTYEQYF. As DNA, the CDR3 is TGTGCCATCGGGGACAGGATGACCTACGAGCAGTACTTC.

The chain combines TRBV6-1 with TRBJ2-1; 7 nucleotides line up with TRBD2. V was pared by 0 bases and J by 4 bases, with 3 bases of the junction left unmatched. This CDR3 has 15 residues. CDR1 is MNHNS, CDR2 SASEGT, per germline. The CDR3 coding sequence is TGTGCCAGCAGTGAAGCGGGAGGGTTATACAATGAGCAGTTCTTC. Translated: CASSEAGGLYNEQFF.

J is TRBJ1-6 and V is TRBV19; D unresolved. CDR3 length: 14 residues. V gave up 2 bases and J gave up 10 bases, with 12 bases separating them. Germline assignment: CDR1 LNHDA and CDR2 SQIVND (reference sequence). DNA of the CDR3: TGTGCCAGTAGTATAAGGGATCGAATCTCACCCCTCCACTTT. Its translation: CASSIRDRISPLHF.

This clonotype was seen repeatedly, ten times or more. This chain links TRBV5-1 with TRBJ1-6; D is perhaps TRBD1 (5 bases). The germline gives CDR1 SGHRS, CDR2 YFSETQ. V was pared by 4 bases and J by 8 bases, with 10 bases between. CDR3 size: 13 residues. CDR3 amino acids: CASSPGADSPLHF. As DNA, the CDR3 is TGCGCCAGCAGCCCTGGGGCCGATTCACCCCTCCACTTT.

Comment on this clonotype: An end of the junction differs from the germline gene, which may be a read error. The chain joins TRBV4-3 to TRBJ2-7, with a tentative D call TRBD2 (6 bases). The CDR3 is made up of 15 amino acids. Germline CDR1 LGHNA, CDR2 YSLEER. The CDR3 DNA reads TGCACCAGCAGCCAAGGTCTCGGGAGAGGCTACGAGCAGTACTTC. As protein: CTSSQGLGRGYEQYF.

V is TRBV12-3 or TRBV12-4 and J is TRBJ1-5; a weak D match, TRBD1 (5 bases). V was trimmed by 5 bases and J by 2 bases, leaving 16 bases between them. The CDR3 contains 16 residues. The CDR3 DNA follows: TGTGCCAGCAGTGGGACCGGGGGAGAGGGCAATCAGCCCCAGCATTTT. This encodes CASSGTGGEGNQPQHF.

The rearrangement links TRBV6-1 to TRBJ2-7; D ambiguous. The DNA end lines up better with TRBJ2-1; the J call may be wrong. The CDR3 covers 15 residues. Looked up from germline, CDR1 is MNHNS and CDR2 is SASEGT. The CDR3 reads CASRVIVGDQSEQFF. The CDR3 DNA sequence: TGTGCCAGCAGGGTAATTGTAGGAGACCAGAGTGAGCAGTTCTTC.

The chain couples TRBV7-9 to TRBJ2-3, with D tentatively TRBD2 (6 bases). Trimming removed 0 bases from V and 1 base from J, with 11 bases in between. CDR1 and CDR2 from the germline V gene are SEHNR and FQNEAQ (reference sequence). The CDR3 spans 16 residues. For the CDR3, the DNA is TGTGCCAGCAGCTTAGCGCAATCGGGGGGCACAGATACGCAGTATTTT. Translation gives CASSLAQSGGTDTQYF.

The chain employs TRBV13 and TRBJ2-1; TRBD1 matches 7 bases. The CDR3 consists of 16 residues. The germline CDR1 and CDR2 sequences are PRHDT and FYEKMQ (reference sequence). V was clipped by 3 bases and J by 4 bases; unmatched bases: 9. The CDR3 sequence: CASSFPDRDGYNEQFF. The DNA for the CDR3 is TGTGCCAGCAGCTTCCCAGACAGGGACGGATACAATGAGCAGTTCTTC.

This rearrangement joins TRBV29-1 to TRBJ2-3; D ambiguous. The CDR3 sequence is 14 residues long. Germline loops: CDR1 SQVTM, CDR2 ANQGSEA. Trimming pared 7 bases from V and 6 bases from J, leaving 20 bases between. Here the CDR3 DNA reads TGCAGCGCCGGGCCCGGACCCCCGGTTGATACGCAGTATTTT. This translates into CSAGPGPPVDTQYF.

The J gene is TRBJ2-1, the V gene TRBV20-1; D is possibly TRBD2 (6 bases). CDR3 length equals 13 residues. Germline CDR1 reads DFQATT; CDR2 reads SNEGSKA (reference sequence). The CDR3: CLPSDGSYNEQFF. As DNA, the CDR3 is TGCCTTCCTAGCGATGGGTCCTACAATGAGCAGTTCTTC.